The entry below gives a single T cell receptor beta chain sequence along with its context. Cohort placement rested on clinical history that participants reported themselves. This specimen belongs to a study of blood T cell repertoires in COVID-19. The V end was cut by 5 bases, the J end by 3 bases, with 7 bases between. The germline V gene encodes CDR1 KGHSH and CDR2 LQKENI. The CDR3 sequence is 13 residues long. Measured with immunoSEQ multiplex PCR; TCRdb has only the in-frame clones, and not every one. The repertoire holds 290,000 or so clones, with about four fifths as singletons. The sample was PBMCs or T cells enriched from blood (not recorded which). The chain has TRBV18 and TRBJ1-4, with D tentatively TRBD1 (5 bases). The source of this sequence is a man aged 35 to 55 who had been exposed to COVID-19. As DNA, the CDR3 is TGTGCCAGCTCAGGACAATCTAATGAAAAACTGTTTTTT. Translation: CASSGQSNEKLFF.